Listed below are T cell receptor beta chains from one sample, sequenced in a study of T cells after yellow fever vaccination. TCRdb reanalysed the 5' RACE reads using MiXCR and keeps one entry per CDR3 protein. The sample lists 300,000 to 450,000 distinct CDR3 sequences, roughly 8.4% seen once, with about 16% in the top ten. The input for sequencing was PBMCs, taken around 45 days after the first yellow fever vaccination. These receptors were collected from a man aged 18 to 30 who received the YFV17D yellow fever vaccine. The CDR3 runs from the conserved cysteine through the conserved F or W. D genes are given only for firm matches.

TRBJ2-1	TRBV9	TRBD2	CASSVGGGAPDYNEQFF
TRBJ1-5	TRBV5-5	-	CASDGGLSNQPQHF
TRBJ2-1	TRBV24-1	-	CATSDAPWAEQFF
TRBJ2-7	TRBV10-2	-	CASSAGTTGEQYF
TRBJ2-7	TRBV4-2	-	CASSQEASDSYEQYF
TRBJ2-5	TRBV7-2	TRBD2	CASSYSGSQETQYF
TRBJ1-5	TRBV15	-	CATSRDPSSNQPQHF
TRBJ2-1	TRBV4-1	-	CASSQTGTRGLNEQFF
TRBJ1-5	TRBV6-5	-	CASSSSFYQPQHF
TRBJ2-5	TRBV6-1	-	CASSTNRAVYETQYF
TRBJ1-4	TRBV7-2	-	CASSTGRTDEKLFF
TRBJ1-2	TRBV29-1	TRBD1	CSVEGTGEDGYTF
TRBJ2-3	TRBV7-9	-	CASSLYGDTDTQYF
TRBJ1-2	TRBV5-5	-	CASSFRTSYGYTF
TRBJ2-7	TRBV7-2	-	CASSLVVGPYEQYF
TRBJ2-3	TRBV5-1	TRBD1	CASSNRDRARGKQTDTQYF
TRBJ1-2	TRBV6-5	-	CASIGRSYGYTF
TRBJ1-3	TRBV6-1	-	CVSGDHGNTIYF
TRBJ2-2	TRBV27	-	CASSHRGAGELFF
TRBJ1-5	TRBV5-1	-	CASSRDADQPQHF
TRBJ2-1	TRBV5-1	TRBD2	CASSSMGSSGGVYNEQFF
TRBJ2-5	TRBV5-1	-	CASSWLEGGDQETQYF
TRBJ2-5	TRBV7-2	-	CASSVGTGHQETQYF
TRBJ1-5	TRBV29-1	TRBD1	CSVVVTGGNQPQHF
TRBJ1-5	TRBV6-1	-	CASSEWAQPQHF
TRBJ1-5	TRBV19	-	CASSMNTGGQNQPQHF
TRBJ2-7	TRBV9	-	CASSPVPGYEQYF
TRBJ2-1	TRBV4-1	-	CASRGDSLMTAGNNEQFF
TRBJ2-1	TRBV24-1	-	CATSEEQGSPYNEQFF
TRBJ2-3	TRBV6-2/TRBV6-3	-	CASTLSDRPTDTQYF
TRBJ2-2	TRBV20-1	-	CSARDWTRHGNTGELFF
TRBJ1-2	TRBV20-1	-	CSAFQAGGYTF
TRBJ1-5	TRBV4-1	TRBD1	CASSQSDRVNQPQHF
TRBJ1-6	TRBV5-4	TRBD1	CASSSRTGGSPLHF
TRBJ2-3	TRBV5-4	-	CASSQMAVDTQYF
TRBJ2-1	TRBV7-9	TRBD2	CASSIRTSGGGNEQFF
TRBJ1-2	TRBV6-5	-	CASSPGPEAGYTF
TRBJ2-2	TRBV5-5	-	CASSPAQGNTGELFF
TRBJ2-1	TRBV7-8	-	CASSTSNLVNNEQFF
TRBJ2-2	TRBV25-1	TRBD2	CASSGLADSNTGELFF
TRBJ1-5	TRBV7-2	-	CASSRSRVPDQPQHF
TRBJ2-7	TRBV10-3	TRBD1	CAIRTTGVNYEQYF
TRBJ2-1	TRBV5-1	-	CASDKGDSYNEQFF
TRBJ2-3	TRBV20-1	-	CSAPRGRSTDTQYF
TRBJ2-5	TRBV6-6	-	CASGNVWTQYF
TRBJ2-2	TRBV5-4	TRBD2	CASSYGTSGYTGELFF
TRBJ2-1	TRBV5-6	TRBD2	CASSTGLAGYNEQFF
TRBJ1-2	TRBV7-2	TRBD1	CASSHRQGGYGYTF
TRBJ1-5	TRBV27	-	CASSLRRPYSNQPQHF
TRBJ2-1	TRBV13	-	CASSLAQYNEQFF
TRBJ1-2	TRBV5-1	TRBD1	CASSWTGDFDGYTF
TRBJ2-3	TRBV29-1	TRBD2	CSVEGPPSGALGYADTQYF
TRBJ2-7	TRBV7-9	TRBD1	CASRQHPPQGGGEQYF
TRBJ2-1	TRBV20-1	-	CSADTGPPEQFF
TRBJ2-1	TRBV11-2	TRBD2	CASSPLGGGGVFNEQFF
TRBJ2-5	TRBV12-3/TRBV12-4	-	CASSFQPSETQYF
TRBJ1-1	TRBV5-1	-	CASSRGDMNTEAFF
TRBJ2-7	TRBV7-7	-	CASSLQANRGEQYF
TRBJ2-3	TRBV18	-	CASSPPSRGRDTQYF